Each of the 22 T cell receptor beta chains below was sequenced from the same sample in a study of T-cell reconstitution after alpha-beta-depleted transplantation in children. The library targeted TCRbeta and was prepared with unique molecular identifiers. TCRdb recomputed calls from the PCR reads with MiXCR, one row per CDR3 protein. The table lists fewer than 550,000 distinct CDR3 sequences, roughly 10% of them singletons. The material was PBMCs, mostly from graft donor cells, obtained 180 days after TCRalphabeta/CD19-depleted stem cell transplant. The receptors come from a female patient between 2 and 10 years old who had a stem cell transplant for aplastic anemia, so the T cells may come from the graft donor.

The rearrangement links TRBV10-3 to TRBJ1-4; 8 bases align to TRBD1. The CDR3 sequence is 14 residues long. Germline V gene sequence: CDR1 ENHRY, CDR2 SYGVKD. V gave up 4 bases and J gave up 3 bases; unmatched junction bases: 1. This CDR3 is CAISGTGSNEKLFF. The DNA of the CDR3 is TGTGCCATCAGTGGGACAGGGTCTAATGAAAAACTGTTTTTT.

This clonotype was found a few times. The J gene is TRBJ2-3, the V gene TRBV6-1; TRBD1 is a possible D gene (6 bases). Germline V gives CDR1 MNHNS, CDR2 SASEGT. CDR3 size: 15 residues. V was clipped by 8 bases and J by 0 bases, with 15 bases between them. CDR3 sequence (DNA): TGTGCCAGCGGGGGCACGGGACCAAGCACAGATACGCAGTATTTT. Its protein is CASGGTGPSTDTQYF.

This clonotype was seen more than once but under ten times. Here the CDR3 reads CASSWGGVSSYEQYV. DNA for the CDR3: TGTGCCAGCAGCTGGGGCGGGGTAAGCTCCTACGAGCAGTACGTC. The chain has TRBV7-8 and TRBJ2-7, with D perhaps matching TRBD2 (6 bases). The V and J ends lost 4 bases and 0 bases respectively, with 13 bases between them. The CDR3 loop spans 15 amino acids. Per the germline V gene, CDR1 is SGHVS and CDR2 is FQNEAQ.

In its sample, this clonotype was seen many times. The chain employs TRBV20-1 and TRBJ2-1; TRBD2 agrees at 12 bases. Germline CDR1 is DFQATT and CDR2 is SNEGSKA (reference sequence). The length of the CDR3 is 17 residues. The J segment lost 5 bases and the V segment lost 1 base, leaving 9 bases of the junction unmatched. The CDR3 DNA reads TGCAGTGCTAGAGCTAGCGGGAGGGCCTCCTTTAACAATGAGCAGTTCTTC. Residues: CSARASGRASFNNEQFF.

The chain uses TRBV7-6 and TRBJ1-1; D may be TRBD1 (5 bases). V was shortened by 5 bases and J by 8 bases, with 21 bases between the two germline ends. Germline values: CDR1 SGHVS, CDR2 FNYEAQ. The CDR3 sequence is 15 residues long. The CDR3 loop is CASSRSAGFTEEAFF. CDR3 bases: TGTGCCAGCAGCCGATCCGCAGGGTTTACTGAAGAAGCTTTCTTT.

Ten or more counts support this clonotype. The chain recombines TRBV5-1 with TRBJ2-2; 7 positions agree with TRBD1. CDR1 and CDR2 from the germline V gene are SGHRS and YFSETQ. The CDR3 spans 15 residues. V trimming: 4 bases; J trimming: 0 bases; junction bases outside the gene matches: 3. The CDR3 protein is CASSEGQPNTGELFF. CDR3 DNA: TGCGCCAGCAGCGAGGGACAGCCGAACACCGGGGAGCTGTTTTTT.

This clonotype was picked up a small number of times. The chain joins TRBV5-6 to TRBJ1-1, with D perhaps matching TRBD1 (5 bases). CDR3 length: 13 amino acids. Germline V gives CDR1 SGHDT, CDR2 YYEEEE. V was shortened by 0 bases and J by 6 bases, with 9 bases between the two germline ends. The CDR3 loop reads CASSLVGGPEAFF. Written as DNA, the CDR3 is TGTGCCAGCAGCTTGGTGGGGGGACCTGAAGCTTTCTTT.

This clonotype was counted between two and nine times. The rearrangement links TRBV19 to TRBJ2-3; D gene ambiguous. Germline loops: CDR1 LNHDA, CDR2 SQIVND (reference sequence). The CDR3 has 13 residues. V lost 10 bases, J lost 2 bases, and 13 bases lay in between. CDR3: CATGSRNTDTQYF. The CDR3 DNA is TGTGCCACCGGGTCACGGAACACAGATACGCAGTATTTT. The variable domain in full, completed from reference TRBV19 and TRBJ2-3, reads DGGITQSPKYLFRKEGQNVTLSCEQNLNHDAMYWYRQDPGQGLRLIYYSQIVNDFQKGDIAEGYSVSREKKESFPLTVTSAQKNPTAFYLCATGSRNTDTQYFGPGTRLTVL.

This chain connects TRBV12-3 or TRBV12-4 to TRBJ2-3; TRBD1 might be the D (7 bases). This CDR3 is built from 15 residues. The germline V and J ends were trimmed by 6 bases and 0 bases, with 13 bases remaining between them. CDR3 bases: TGTGCCAGCAGGGCGGGGACAGTTAGCACAGATACGCAGTATTTT. Translated, it gives CASRAGTVSTDTQYF.

This clonotype has only a few counts. V is TRBV20-1 and J is TRBJ1-4; D is possibly TRBD1 (6 bases). Deletions cut 5 bases from V and 7 bases from J, with 17 bases between. Germline assignment: CDR1 DFQATT and CDR2 SNEGSKA (reference sequence). The CDR3 spans 14 residues. CDR3 bases: TGCAGTGCTCGCTCTTGGGGGCGGTTTGAAAAACTGTTTTTT. Translating gives CSARSWGRFEKLFF.

This clonotype was found a few times. The J gene is TRBJ2-7, the V gene TRBV7-9; D tentatively reads TRBD1 or TRBD2 (5 bases each). Germline V gene data show CDR1 as SEHNR and CDR2 as FQNEAQ (reference sequence). V dropped 4 bases and J dropped 0 bases, with 10 bases sitting between them. The CDR3 runs 14 residues. The CDR3, as DNA: TGTGCCAGCAGCTATCCGGGACCCTCCTACGAGCAGTACTTC. Its protein product is CASSYPGPSYEQYF.

This clonotype appeared many times. The chain couples TRBV12-3 or TRBV12-4 to TRBJ1-5; maybe TRBD1 (6 bases). The CDR3 contains 12 residues. Trimming removed 7 bases at V and 5 bases at J, with 9 bases between. The CDR3 DNA reads as TGTGCCAGCAACAGGGACCATCAGCCCCAGCATTTT. It encodes CASNRDHQPQHF.

J is TRBJ2-7 and V is TRBV5-6; TRBD2 is a possible D gene (6 bases). Germline assignment: CDR1 SGHDT and CDR2 YYEEEE. Between the trimmed V and J ends, which lost 0 bases and 3 bases, there was a span of 13 bases. The CDR3 covers 15 residues. The CDR3 loop reads CASSLESFGGYEQYF. The CDR3 DNA is TGTGCCAGCAGCTTGGAATCCTTCGGGGGCTACGAGCAGTACTTC.

This clonotype came up a few times. This chain connects TRBV10-3 to TRBJ2-2; 10 nucleotides align to TRBD1. Trimming cost V 4 bases and J 2 bases; bases outside gene matches: 4. Germline CDR1 and CDR2: ENHRY and SYGVKD. CDR3 length equals 16 residues. In nucleotides, the CDR3 is TGTGCCATCAGTGGGACAGGGGGTTTCAACACCGGGGAGCTGTTTTTT. As protein: CAISGTGGFNTGELFF.

The J gene is TRBJ2-7, the V gene TRBV20-1; 7 bases are a match to TRBD2. The CDR3 spans 14 residues. Trimming at V came to 6 bases and at J to 6 bases, leaving 14 bases not matched to a gene. Germline V gene sequence: CDR1 DFQATT, CDR2 SNEGSKA (reference sequence). The CDR3 sequence is CSACPGTCGGEQYF. In nucleotides, the CDR3 is TGCAGTGCCTGCCCCGGGACGTGCGGGGGCGAGCAGTACTTC.

The genes are TRBV11-2 and TRBJ2-7, with 9 bases identical to TRBD1. Germline assignment: CDR1 SGHAT and CDR2 FQNNGV. This CDR3 is 16 amino acids long. J lost 2 bases, V lost 6 bases, and 11 bases had no gene match. The CDR3 loop reads CASSSGTGIYTYEQYV. The CDR3 DNA follows: TGTGCCAGCAGTTCCGGGACAGGGATTTACACCTACGAGCAGTACGTC.

This clonotype showed up just a few times. This chain joins TRBV20-1 and TRBJ2-1; TRBD2 matches at 8 bases. Germline lookup yields CDR1 DFQATT and CDR2 SNEGSKA (reference sequence). The J segment lost 1 base and the V segment lost 5 bases, leaving 10 bases of the junction unmatched. The CDR3 has 16 residues. The CDR3 spells CSAEGGAGGSYNEQFF. DNA of the CDR3: TGCAGTGCTGAAGGGGGGGCGGGAGGTTCCTACAATGAGCAGTTCTTC.

This clonotype has more than one count but fewer than ten. The chain joins TRBV7-9 to TRBJ1-2, with D possibly TRBD1 on 6 matching bases. V was shortened by 5 bases and J by 2 bases, with 18 bases between the two germline ends. Germline CDR1 SEHNR, CDR2 FQNEAQ (reference sequence). There are 16 residues in the CDR3. The CDR3 region is CASSQLTGHLNYGYTF. In DNA form, the CDR3 reads TGTGCCAGCAGCCAATTGACGGGACACCTAAACTATGGCTACACCTTC.

The V and J genes are TRBV20-1 and TRBJ2-1; 9 nucleotides align to TRBD2. The junction had 3 bases not matched to a gene; V was cut back by 0 bases and J by 9 bases. Germline lookup yields CDR1 DFQATT and CDR2 SNEGSKA (reference sequence). This CDR3 spans 13 amino acids. CDR3 coding DNA: TGCAGTGCTAGAGAGAAAGCGGGAGGTGAGCAGTTCTTC. This encodes CSAREKAGGEQFF.

Many counts were recorded for this clonotype. The J gene is TRBJ2-3, the V gene TRBV29-1; 11 bases align to TRBD2. Germline trimming cut 2 bases from V and 5 bases from J; bases unmatched to any gene: 0. This CDR3 has 13 residues. The germline V gene encodes CDR1 SQVTM and CDR2 ANQGSEA. The CDR3 region has the DNA TGCAGCGTTGAACTAGCGGGAGGAGATACGCAGTATTTT. Its protein product is CSVELAGGDTQYF.

The chain recombines TRBV6-2 or TRBV6-3 with TRBJ1-5, with 7 nucleotides matching TRBD1. The CDR3 covers 18 residues. Per germline, CDR1 MNHEY and CDR2 SVGEGT. V dropped 4 bases and J dropped 0; count of bases not matched to a gene: 12. CDR3 in amino acids: CASSSPGQSLSSNQPQHF. Here the CDR3 DNA reads TGTGCCAGCAGTTCACCGGGACAGTCCCTGTCTAGCAATCAGCCCCAGCATTTT.

This clonotype was seen a handful of times. In DNA, the CDR3 is TGTGCCGTCGCCGGGACTAGCGGGAGGCCCAATGAGCAGTTCTTC. It encodes CAVAGTSGRPNEQFF. The V and J genes are TRBV24-1 and TRBJ2-1; TRBD2 agrees at 15 bases. V lost 12 bases and J lost 6; bases outside the gene matches: 8. Germline CDR1 is KGHDR and CDR2 is SFDVKD. This CDR3 is 15 amino acids long.